The present T cell receptor (beta chain) was sequenced within a study of T cells in Graves' hyperthyroidism and ophthalmopathy. Study-wide results and caveats: Peripheral blood also featured most of the thyroid clonotypes expanded above 0.001.

Germline V gene data show CDR1 as ENHRY and CDR2 as SYGVKD. The CDR3 extends over 13 amino acids. Amplified regions were TCR beta CDR3 sequences from RNA transcripts. HTBI primers were employed in a first-round RT-PCR of the TCR CDR3. TCRdb re-called the multiplex PCR reads through MiXCR, storing one row per CDR3 protein. There are around 540,000 distinct CDR3 sequences in the sample; about 45% occur only once, and 8.2% lies in the top ten. As regards this clonotype: Its target is not known. This clone may be a read error of a much larger clone one base away.

The TCR was taken from a woman aged 18-29 years with Graves' hyperthyroidism. The specimen was peripheral blood or thyroid tissue (not recorded which). This sequence joins TRBV10-3 and TRBJ2-7; 7 nucleotides match TRBD2. CDR3 loop: CAIRETSSYEQHF. In nucleotides, the CDR3 is TGTGCCATCAGGGAGACTAGCTCCTACGAGCAGCACTTC.